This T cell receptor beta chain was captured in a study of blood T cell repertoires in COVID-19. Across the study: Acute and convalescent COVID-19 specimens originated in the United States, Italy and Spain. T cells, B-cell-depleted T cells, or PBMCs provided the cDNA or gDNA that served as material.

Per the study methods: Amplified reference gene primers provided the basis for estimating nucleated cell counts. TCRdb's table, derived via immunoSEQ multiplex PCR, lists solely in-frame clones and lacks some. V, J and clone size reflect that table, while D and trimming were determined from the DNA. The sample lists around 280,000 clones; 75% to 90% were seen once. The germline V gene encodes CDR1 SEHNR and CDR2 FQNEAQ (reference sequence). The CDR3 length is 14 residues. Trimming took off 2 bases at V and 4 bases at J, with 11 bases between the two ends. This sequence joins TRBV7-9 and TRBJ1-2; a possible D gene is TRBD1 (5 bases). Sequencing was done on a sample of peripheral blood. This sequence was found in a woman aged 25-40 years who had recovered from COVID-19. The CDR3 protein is CASSLMAGPYGYTF. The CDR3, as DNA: TGTGCCAGCAGCTTAATGGCAGGGCCCTATGGCTACACCTTC.